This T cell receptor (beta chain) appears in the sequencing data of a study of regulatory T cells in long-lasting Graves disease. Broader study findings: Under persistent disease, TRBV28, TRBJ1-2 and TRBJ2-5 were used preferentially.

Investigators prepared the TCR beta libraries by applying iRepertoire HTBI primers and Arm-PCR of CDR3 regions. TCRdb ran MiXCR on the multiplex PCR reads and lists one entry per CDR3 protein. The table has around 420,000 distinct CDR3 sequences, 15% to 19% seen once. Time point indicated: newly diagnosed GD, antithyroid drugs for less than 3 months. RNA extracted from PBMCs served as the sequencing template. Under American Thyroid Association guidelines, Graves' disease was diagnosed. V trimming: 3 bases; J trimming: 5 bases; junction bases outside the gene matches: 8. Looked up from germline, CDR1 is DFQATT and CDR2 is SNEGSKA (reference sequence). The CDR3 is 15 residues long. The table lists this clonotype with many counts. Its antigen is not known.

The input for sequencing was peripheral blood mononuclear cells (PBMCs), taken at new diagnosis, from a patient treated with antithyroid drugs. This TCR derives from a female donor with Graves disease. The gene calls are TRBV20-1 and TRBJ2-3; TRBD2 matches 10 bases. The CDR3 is CSARPAGLAEDTQYF. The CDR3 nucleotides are TGCAGTGCTAGGCCTGCCGGACTAGCGGAAGATACGCAGTATTTT.